The rows below give T cell receptor beta chains drawn from one sample of a study of shared clonotypes between healthy human individuals. TCRdb's copy holds only in-frame clones and misses some; the assay was immunoSEQ multiplex PCR. Of nearly 750,000 clones in the sample, 55% to 75% are singletons; the top ten hold about 1.7%. Sequencing was done on a sample of memory CD4+ T cells sorted from blood. The receptors originated from a woman aged 25 to 39 in good health. The CDR3 runs from the conserved cysteine through the conserved F or W. A D gene is named only where the DNA matches it firmly. The size entry is marked missing in some rows and otherwise reads once, few, many or a size class.

v_gene	abundance	j_gene	d_gene	CDR3aa	CDR3nt
TRBV6-1	-	TRBJ1-5	-	CASSELSHSNQPQHF	TGTGCCAGCAGTGAACTAAGTCATAGCAATCAGCCCCAGCATTTT
TRBV7-2	once	TRBJ1-6	TRBD1	CASTPDRGRNSPLHF	TGTGCCAGCACCCCAGACAGGGGGCGTAATTCACCCCTCCACTTT
TRBV4-1	-	TRBJ2-7	TRBD1	CASSTTGGFLEQYF	TGCGCCAGCAGCACCACAGGGGGCTTCTTGGAGCAGTACTTC
TRBV28	-	TRBJ2-5	-	CASRPGQPQETQYF	TGTGCCAGCAGACCAGGACAGCCCCAAGAGACCCAGTACTTC
TRBV28	-	TRBJ1-2	-	CASSLVAVGYGYTF	TGTGCCAGCAGTTTGGTTGCGGTTGGCTATGGCTACACCTTC
TRBV7-3	-	TRBJ2-1	-	CASSLISLGSPRGEQFF	TGTGCCAGCAGCTTAATATCCCTGGGGTCTCCTCGGGGTGAGCAGTTCTTC
TRBV19	few	TRBJ1-1	-	CASSIRQVTEAFF	TGTGCCAGTAGTATAAGACAGGTCACTGAAGCTTTCTTT
TRBV28	-	TRBJ1-1	-	CATGGDKAFF	TGTGCCACGGGGGGTGACAAAGCTTTCTTT
TRBV19	-	TRBJ2-1	-	CASSIPRQVSYNEQFF	TGTGCCAGTAGTATACCCCGACAGGTTTCCTACAATGAGCAGTTCTTC
TRBV11-2	-	TRBJ2-5	-	CASSLVGSEIETQYF	TGTGCCAGCAGCTTAGTTGGGTCGGAGATCGAGACCCAGTACTTC
TRBV5-8	-	TRBJ2-2	TRBD2	CASSSRDYFTGELFF	TGTGCCAGCAGCTCGAGGGACTACTTCACCGGGGAGCTGTTTTTT
TRBV7-7	-	TRBJ2-5	TRBD2	CASSPIAGRAETQYF	TGTGCCAGCAGTCCCATAGCGGGAAGGGCGGAGACCCAGTACTTC
TRBV18	-	TRBJ2-2	TRBD1	CASSTDRVTGELFF	TGTGCCAGCTCAACGGACAGGGTCACCGGGGAGCTGTTTTTT
TRBV28	once	TRBJ2-5	TRBD1	CASSRHRGPETQYF	TGTGCCAGCAGTCGCCACAGGGGGCCAGAGACCCAGTACTTC
TRBV5-1	-	TRBJ2-1	-	CASSPLYGENEQFF	TGCGCCAGCAGCCCCCTCTACGGAGAGAATGAGCAGTTCTTC
TRBV28	-	TRBJ1-1	TRBD1	CASPPPNRGTEAFF	TGTGCCAGTCCCCCTCCAAACAGGGGAACTGAAGCTTTCTTT
TRBV4-2	-	TRBJ1-1	TRBD1	CASSQAGGGTEAFF	TGTGCCAGCAGCCAAGCAGGGGGGGGGACTGAAGCTTTCTTT
TRBV11-2	-	TRBJ2-1	TRBD2	CASSFRLAGVPTPYNEQFF	TGTGCCAGCAGCTTCCGACTAGCGGGTGTCCCGACGCCTTACAATGAGCAGTTCTTC
TRBV10-2	-	TRBJ2-5	-	CASRRGIQETQYF	TGCGCCAGCAGGCGGGGTATACAAGAGACCCAGTACTTC
TRBV29-1	-	TRBJ2-1	TRBD2	CSAASGSYNEQFF	TGCAGCGCAGCTAGCGGATCCTACAATGAGCAGTTCTTC
TRBV6-5	-	TRBJ2-1	-	CASSYLDNEQFF	TGTGCCAGCAGTTACCTGGACAATGAGCAGTTCTTC
TRBV6-4	-	TRBJ2-5	TRBD2	CASSDSGSGRETQYF	TGTGCCAGCAGTGACTCTGGTAGCGGGAGGGAGACCCAGTACTTC
TRBV7-2	-	TRBJ2-2	-	CASSLSGYANTGELFF	TGTGCCAGCAGCTTATCCGGGTATGCGAACACCGGGGAGCTGTTTTTT
TRBV15	few	TRBJ1-2	-	CATSREAAYGYTF	TGTGCCACCAGCAGAGAGGCAGCTTATGGCTACACCTTC
TRBV28	-	TRBJ2-1	-	CASSLPGYQFF	TGTGCCAGCAGCCTCCCGGGGTACCAGTTCTTC
TRBV2	-	TRBJ2-2	-	CASRVDGSTGELFF	TGTGCCAGCAGGGTGGACGGATCCACCGGGGAGCTGTTTTTT
TRBV28	-	TRBJ1-5	-	CASSVPQGSNQPQHF	TGTGCCAGCAGTGTCCCACAGGGAAGCAATCAGCCCCAGCATTTT
TRBV25-1	-	TRBJ2-1	TRBD2	CASDTSGIRNEQFF	TGTGCCAGCGATACTAGCGGGATCCGCAATGAGCAGTTCTTC
TRBV15	-	TRBJ2-7	TRBD2	CATSRLQTSGGREQYF	TGTGCCACCAGCAGACTCCAGACTAGCGGGGGGCGGGAGCAGTACTTC
TRBV19	-	TRBJ2-3	-	CASSILARGRDTQYF	TGTGCCAGTAGTATTCTGGCCAGGGGAAGAGATACGCAGTATTTT
TRBV19	-	TRBJ2-1	-	CASSSQRREQFF	TGTGCCAGTAGTTCTCAGCGGAGGGAGCAGTTCTTC
TRBV25-1	few	TRBJ2-3	TRBD2	CASSDRPIASGRQYF	TGTGCCAGCAGTGATCGACCCATCGCTAGCGGGAGGCAGTATTTT
TRBV11-2	-	TRBJ2-7	-	CASSPQDGLYEQYF	TGTGCCAGCAGCCCACAGGACGGCCTCTACGAGCAGTACTTC
TRBV6-1	-	TRBJ2-3	-	CASSELGRHTDTQYF	TGTGCCAGCAGTGAATTGGGACGGCACACAGATACGCAGTATTTT
TRBV11-2	few	TRBJ1-6	TRBD1	CASSSWDRSTSPLHF	TGTGCCAGCAGCTCGTGGGACAGATCAACTTCACCCCTCCACTTT
TRBV2	-	TRBJ1-5	-	CASSRGYSNQPQHF	TGTGCCAGCTCGCGAGGGTATAGCAATCAGCCCCAGCATTTT
TRBV2	-	TRBJ1-4	-	CASSADQGGEKLFF	TGTGCCAGCAGCGCGGATCAGGGAGGTGAAAAACTGTTTTTT
TRBV27	-	TRBJ2-1	-	CASSSDPSYNEQFF	TGTGCCAGCAGTTCCGATCCCTCCTACAATGAGCAGTTCTTC
TRBV5-1	once	TRBJ2-7	-	CASSLTGTYYPYEQYF	TGCGCCAGCAGCTTAACCGGGACCTACTACCCCTACGAGCAGTACTTC
TRBV11-3	few	TRBJ1-1	-	CASSLVLQGEAFF	TGTGCCAGCAGCTTAGTTCTACAGGGTGAAGCTTTCTTT
TRBV27	few	TRBJ2-1	TRBD2	CASSFGRAYNEQFF	TGTGCCAGCAGTTTCGGGAGGGCCTACAATGAGCAGTTCTTC
TRBV27	-	TRBJ1-1	TRBD1	CASRLRGSGNTEAFF	TGTGCCAGCAGGCTCAGGGGGTCGGGGAACACTGAAGCTTTCTTT
TRBV5-1	-	TRBJ1-5	-	CASSLERGVGYSNQPQHF	TGCGCCAGCAGCTTGGAGAGGGGGGTTGGTTATAGCAATCAGCCCCAGCATTTT
TRBV10-3	once	TRBJ2-1	-	CAAQAPSFNEQFF	TGTGCCGCCCAGGCTCCTAGCTTCAATGAGCAGTTCTTC
TRBV10-1	-	TRBJ2-3	-	CASSESLEVTDTQYF	TGCGCCAGCAGTGAGTCTTTAGAGGTCACAGATACGCAGTATTTT
TRBV7-9	-	TRBJ1-2	-	CASSLRRGDLALGYTF	TGTGCCAGCAGCTTAAGACGCGGGGACCTTGCCCTCGGCTACACCTTC
TRBV5-1	-	TRBJ2-1	TRBD2	CASKPTNTSGRSYNEQFF	TGCGCCAGCAAACCCACTAACACTAGCGGGAGGTCCTACAATGAGCAGTTCTTC
TRBV29-1	-	TRBJ1-1	TRBD1	CSVEGIGGRGTEAFF	TGCAGCGTTGAAGGGATAGGGGGCAGGGGCACTGAAGCTTTCTTT
TRBV9	-	TRBJ2-1	-	CASSVEPSGNEQFF	TGTGCCAGCAGCGTAGAACCCAGTGGCAATGAGCAGTTCTTC
TRBV6-4	-	TRBJ2-5	-	CASSLLGPKETQYF	TGTGCCAGCAGTCTATTAGGCCCTAAAGAGACCCAGTACTTC
TRBV19	few	TRBJ2-7	-	CASSKGVGYEQYF	TGTGCCAGTAGTAAAGGGGTCGGCTACGAGCAGTACTTC
TRBV4-1	-	TRBJ1-5	-	CASSRPGRARGQPQHF	TGCGCCAGCAGCCGCCCCGGGAGGGCAAGAGGGCAGCCCCAGCATTTT